This T cell receptor (beta chain) was retrieved from a study of cytomegalovirus exposure and HLA in healthy donors. Study-level results: Prediction of most subjects' HLA-A and HLA-B alleles by TCR beta sequences was reportedly accurate. With later analysis, a missense DCLRE1C variant became linked to TCR beta V- and J-gene trimming. TRBV6-2, TRBV6-3 and some other V segments were excluded as indistinguishable.

Primers included in the PCR were 60 Vbeta and 13 Jbeta primers. The repertoire was sequenced with immunoSEQ multiplex PCR; TCRdb's copy has only in-frame clones and lacks some. The sample gives 100,000 to 150,000 clones, roughly 85% of which show up once; approximately 1.1% is in the top ten. About this clone itself: The target antigen is unknown.

Germline V gives CDR1 SGHDT, CDR2 YYEEEE. The germline V and J ends were trimmed by 3 bases and 5 bases, with 17 bases remaining between them. The CDR3 has 15 residues. The sequenced sample consisted of PBMCs. This receptor was identified in a boy between 10 and 17 years old in good health and CMV-seronegative. The rearrangement links TRBV5-6 to TRBJ1-2; D perhaps matches TRBD1 (5 bases). The CDR3 is CASSWGDPGKYGYTF. CDR3 in DNA: TGTGCCAGCAGCTGGGGGGACCCTGGGAAGTATGGCTACACCTTC. Using reference TRBV5-6 and TRBJ1-2 for the parts outside the CDR3, the full variable domain is DAGVTQSPTHLIKTRGQQVTLRCSPKSGHDTVSWYQQALGQGPQFIFQYYEEEERQRGNFPDRFSGHQFPNYSSELNVNALLLGDSALYLCASSWGDPGKYGYTFGSGTRLTVV.